This TCR beta chain was retrieved from a study of blood T cell repertoires in COVID-19. Sequenced by immunoSEQ multiplex PCR; TCRdb stores in-frame clones only, minus some. The table has about 95,000 clones, approximately 88% seen once. Sample: peripheral blood. The source is a man in his sixties with COVID-19, enrolled during active disease.

The chain's CDR3 is CASSPLGGATLMNTEAFF. In DNA, the CDR3 is TGCGCCAGCAGCCCTTTAGGGGGGGCCACCCTGATGAACACTGAAGCTTTCTTT. The genes are TRBV5-1 and TRBJ1-1, with D possibly matching TRBD1 (6 bases). Trimming cost V 4 bases and J 0 bases, with 22 bases left between them. This CDR3 spans 18 amino acids. The germline gives CDR1 SGHRS, CDR2 YFSETQ. The entire variable domain, with the rest obtained from reference TRBV5-1 and TRBJ1-1, is as follows: KAGVTQTPRYLIKTRGQQVTLSCSPISGHRSVSWYQQTPGQGLQFLFEYFSETQRNKGNFPGRFSGRQFSNSRSEMNVSTLELGDSALYLCASSPLGGATLMNTEAFFGQGTRLTVV.